Listed below are T cell receptor beta chains from one sample, sequenced in a study of glioma-infiltrating T cells. MiXCR, run by TCRdb on the multiplex PCR reads, gives a single entry per CDR3 protein. In the table there are around 130,000 distinct CDR3 sequences, more than 20% of which are singletons. Source material: glioma tissue, nonneoplastic brain tissue, or PBMCs (not recorded which). The receptors originated from a human donor with low-grade glioma or glioblastoma, undergoing nonglioma brain surgery, or in good health (not recorded which). Both conserved end residues are trimmed from each CDR3.

v_gene	j_gene	CDR3aa
TRBV18	TRBJ1-1	ASSPGLLGTEAF
TRBV6-2/TRBV6-3	TRBJ1-5	ASSRGQISNQPQH
TRBV6-6	TRBJ2-1	ASSYPLSGAYNEQF
TRBV20-1	TRBJ1-6	SASRQGANSPLH
TRBV3-1	TRBJ1-5	ASSQGEQPQH
TRBV4-2	TRBJ1-2	ASSHNPGAGGDYGYT
TRBV18	TRBJ1-1	ASSPQGRWSAEAF
TRBV6-1	TRBJ1-2	ASSPDRAANYGYT
TRBV24-1	TRBJ2-5	ATSEQGARYQETQY
TRBV20-1	TRBJ2-1	MAGRGRNEQF